These T cell receptor beta chains were read from a single sample in a study of control samples from healthy donors and cancer patients. Some clones are missing from TCRdb's copy, which holds only in-frame ones; the method was immunoSEQ multiplex PCR. The sample carries fewer than 95,000 clones, around nine tenths recorded once. The sample consisted of blood. The receptors derive from a man aged 30-40 years in good health. Both conserved end residues are part of each CDR3. D genes are given only for firm matches. Not all rows give a size; the values are once, few, many and, for expanded clones, a class.

D gene,clone size,J gene,V gene,CDR3 protein,CDR3 DNA
-,-,TRBJ2-2,TRBV4-1,CASSQFSGPNTGELFF,TGCGCCAGCAGCCAATTCTCGGGGCCGAACACCGGGGAGCTGTTTTTT
-,-,TRBJ1-5,TRBV30,CAWSVRDDQPQHF,TGTGCCTGGAGTGTGAGGGATGATCAGCCCCAGCATTTT
TRBD1,-,TRBJ1-2,TRBV30,CAWSRTGSYGYTF,TGTGCCTGGAGCAGGACAGGATCCTATGGCTACACCTTC
-,once,TRBJ2-1,TRBV4-2,CASSPLGAEVNEQFF,TGTGCCAGCAGCCCCCTCGGGGCCGAGGTAAATGAGCAGTTCTTC
TRBD1,-,TRBJ1-6,TRBV4-1,CASSQEMDRGSPLHF,TGCGCCAGCAGCCAAGAAATGGACAGGGGGTCACCCCTCCACTTT
-,-,TRBJ2-1,TRBV20-1,CSAPSTNEQFF,TGCAGTGCCCCAAGCACCAATGAGCAGTTCTTC
TRBD1,-,TRBJ1-2,TRBV7-9,CASSAYKGQGVDGYTF,TGTGCCAGCAGCGCATATAAGGGACAGGGTGTAGATGGCTACACCTTC
-,few,TRBJ1-6,TRBV5-1,CASSLATAYNSPLHF,TGCGCCAGCAGCCTGGCTACGGCCTATAATTCACCCCTCCACTTT
TRBD2,few,TRBJ2-3,TRBV29-1,CSDIAGGGTDTQYF,TGCAGCGATATAGCGGGGGGGGGCACAGATACGCAGTATTTT
-,-,TRBJ1-2,TRBV6-5,CASRDKKDGYTF,TGTGCCAGCAGGGACAAGAAAGATGGCTACACCTTC
-,-,TRBJ2-2,TRBV4-2,CASSQVWRTGELFF,TGTGCCAGCAGCCAAGTCTGGAGGACCGGGGAGCTGTTTTTT
TRBD1,-,TRBJ1-5,TRBV24-1,CATRDPGQGKAEPQHF,TGTGCCACCAGGGACCCAGGACAGGGAAAGGCTGAGCCCCAGCATTTT
-,-,TRBJ2-3,TRBV28,CASSPPPTGRSSTDTQYF,TGTGCCAGCAGTCCGCCCCCGACAGGAAGATCTAGCACAGATACGCAGTATTTT
TRBD2,-,TRBJ2-1,TRBV3-1/TRBV3-2,CASSQVRGSGGYSYNEQFF,TGTGCCAGCAGCCAAGTCCGCGGGAGCGGGGGTTACTCCTACAATGAGCAGTTCTTC